This is a list of T cell receptor beta chains from one sample in a study of blood T cell repertoires in COVID-19. Sequenced by immunoSEQ multiplex PCR; TCRdb stores in-frame clones only, minus some. The top ten hold about 18% of the sample, which has approximately 190,000 clones, 60% to 80% seen once. Sequenced material: peripheral blood. All receptors come from a man between 60 and 70 years old with active or convalescent COVID-19. The CDR3 runs from the conserved cysteine through the conserved F or W. The order of the fields is V gene, D gene, clone size, J gene, CDR3 protein, CDR3 DNA. The D gene is left open where the match is weak. Where a row states a size, it is once, few, many or the class of an expanded clone; other rows omit it.

V: TRBV10-3
D: NA
size: NA
J: TRBJ2-3
CDR3: CAITSDGLSTDTQYF
DNA: TGTGCCATCACCTCGGACGGACTTAGCACAGATACGCAGTATTTT

V: TRBV5-4
D: TRBD1
size: NA
J: TRBJ2-7
CDR3: CASSSGTGGRLGQYF
DNA: TGTGCCAGCAGCTCGGGGACAGGGGGCAGGTTGGGGCAGTACTTC

V: TRBV29-1
D: TRBD1
size: NA
J: TRBJ2-2
CDR3: CSCDRDGTGELFF
DNA: TGCAGCTGTGACAGGGACGGCACCGGGGAGCTGTTTTTT

V: TRBV5-1
D: TRBD2
size: NA
J: TRBJ2-2
CDR3: CASSPREANTGELFF
DNA: TGCGCCAGCAGCCCGCGGGAGGCGAACACCGGGGAGCTGTTTTTT

V: TRBV2
D: TRBD1
size: NA
J: TRBJ1-3
CDR3: CASSARQGALGNTIYF
DNA: TGTGCCAGCAGCGCCCGACAGGGGGCGCTGGGAAACACCATATATTTT

V: TRBV6-6
D: TRBD1
size: NA
J: TRBJ2-7
CDR3: CASSQTGIYHEQYF
DNA: TGTGCCAGCAGTCAGACAGGGATTTACCACGAGCAGTACTTC

V: TRBV2
D: NA
size: NA
J: TRBJ2-2
CDR3: CASSVQRQGGELFF
DNA: TGTGCCAGCAGTGTCCAGCGTCAGGGCGGGGAGCTGTTTTTT

V: TRBV27
D: NA
size: once
J: TRBJ2-2
CDR3: CASSLVPAGGELFF
DNA: TGTGCCAGCAGTTTAGTACCTGCAGGCGGGGAGCTGTTTTTT

V: TRBV19
D: NA
size: NA
J: TRBJ1-2
CDR3: CASSIGRNYGYTF
DNA: TGTGCCAGTAGTATCGGCAGGAACTATGGCTACACCTTC

V: TRBV6-4
D: NA
size: NA
J: TRBJ2-2
CDR3: CASSRDSNTGELFF
DNA: TGTGCCAGCAGCAGGGATTCGAACACCGGGGAGCTGTTTTTT

V: TRBV11-3
D: NA
size: NA
J: TRBJ2-7
CDR3: CASGAGPYEQYF
DNA: TGTGCCAGCGGGGCGGGGCCCTACGAGCAGTACTTC

V: TRBV2
D: NA
size: NA
J: TRBJ2-3
CDR3: CASRRDRTPTGADTQYF
DNA: TGTGCCAGCAGAAGAGACAGGACACCGACCGGGGCAGATACGCAGTATTTT

V: TRBV12-5
D: NA
size: NA
J: TRBJ2-2
CDR3: CASFQTNTGELFF
DNA: TGTGCTAGTTTCCAGACGAACACCGGGGAGCTGTTTTTT

V: TRBV5-6
D: TRBD2
size: few
J: TRBJ2-5
CDR3: CASSPRLAGGQETQYF
DNA: TGTGCCAGCAGCCCAAGACTAGCGGGAGGGCAAGAGACCCAGTACTTC

V: TRBV4-1
D: TRBD1
size: NA
J: TRBJ2-7
CDR3: CASSQPGQGNEQYF
DNA: TGCGCCAGCAGCCAGCCGGGACAGGGGAACGAGCAGTACTTC

V: TRBV7-8
D: TRBD2
size: NA
J: TRBJ2-3
CDR3: CASSPIVPLIAGATTDTQYF
DNA: TGTGCCAGCAGCCCAATCGTCCCCCTGATAGCGGGAGCGACGACAGATACGCAGTATTTT

V: TRBV19
D: TRBD1
size: NA
J: TRBJ1-1
CDR3: CASSRPRDRDAFF
DNA: TGTGCCAGTAGTAGACCGCGGGACAGGGATGCTTTCTTT

V: TRBV7-8
D: NA
size: NA
J: TRBJ1-1
CDR3: CASTTGSLMNTEAFF
DNA: TGTGCCAGCACCACAGGTAGCCTCATGAACACTGAAGCTTTCTTT

V: TRBV2
D: NA
size: NA
J: TRBJ2-7
CDR3: CASSTRSSEQYF
DNA: TGTGCCAGCAGCACTAGATCCTCCGAGCAGTACTTC

V: TRBV24-1
D: TRBD2
size: NA
J: TRBJ2-3
CDR3: CATGGGGSDTQYF
DNA: TGTGCCACCGGCGGGGGAGGTAGCGATACGCAGTATTTT

V: TRBV24-1
D: NA
size: NA
J: TRBJ2-3
CDR3: CATSDPSGTDTQYF
DNA: TGTGCCACCAGTGATCCCTCGGGCACAGATACGCAGTATTTT

V: TRBV6-6
D: NA
size: once
J: TRBJ2-2
CDR3: CASSSPNTGELFF
DNA: TGTGCCAGCAGTTCCCCAAACACCGGGGAGCTGTTTTTT

V: TRBV9
D: NA
size: NA
J: TRBJ2-3
CDR3: CASSGAEITDTQYF
DNA: TGTGCCAGCAGCGGAGCGGAGATCACAGATACGCAGTATTTT

V: TRBV5-1
D: TRBD1
size: NA
J: TRBJ1-3
CDR3: CASSNGQGRTGNTIYF
DNA: TGCGCCAGCAGTAACGGACAGGGTAGGACTGGAAACACCATATATTTT